Presented here are 29 T cell receptor beta chains from one specimen sequenced in a study of blood T cell repertoires in COVID-19. TCRdb's table, derived via immunoSEQ multiplex PCR, lists solely in-frame clones and lacks some. The table records around 53,000 clones, 65% to 85% of them present only once. What was sequenced was peripheral blood. The source of these receptors is a man in his 70s with active or convalescent COVID-19.

The chain combines TRBV7-8 with TRBJ2-7, with TRBD1 identical over 10 bases. The CDR3 runs to 15 residues. From germline, CDR1 is SGHVS and CDR2 FQNEAQ. After removal of 5 bases from V and 5 bases from J, the junction contained 9 bases not matched to a gene. Written as DNA, the CDR3 is TGTGCCAGCAGCCTACGACAGGGGGCTATCAACGAGCAGTACTTC. This gives the protein CASSLRQGAINEQYF.

The V gene is TRBV18, the J gene TRBJ2-1, with 9 bases aligning to TRBD2. The J segment lost 0 bases and the V segment lost 1 base, leaving 7 bases of the junction unmatched. Germline V gene lookup returns CDR1 KGHSH and CDR2 LQKENI. The CDR3 has 18 residues. CDR3 amino acids: CASSPQTSGLSSYNEQFF. The CDR3 DNA follows: TGTGCCAGCTCACCACAGACTAGCGGACTGAGCTCCTACAATGAGCAGTTCTTC. Together with reference TRBV18 and TRBJ2-1, the CDR3 gives the full variable domain: NAGVMQNPRHLVRRRGQEARLRCSPMKGHSHVYWYRQLPEEGLKFMVYLQKENIIDESGMPKERFSAEFPKEGPSILRIQQVVRGDSAAYFCASSPQTSGLSSYNEQFFGPGTRLTVL.

V gene TRBV18 combines with J gene TRBJ1-1; D is unclear. The CDR3 sequence is 14 residues long. Trimming stripped 1 base from V and 1 base from J, with 7 bases between. Germline V lookup: CDR1 KGHSH, CDR2 LQKENI. Here the CDR3 DNA reads TGTGCCAGCTCACCACTCTCCAGGAACACTGAAGCTTTCTTT. As protein: CASSPLSRNTEAFF.

This chain connects TRBV20-1 to TRBJ2-5; 10 positions match TRBD2. V shed 3 bases and J 5 bases; nucleotides not matched to a gene: 9. CDR1 is DFQATT, CDR2 SNEGSKA, per germline (reference sequence). This CDR3 region has 15 residues. CDR3 loop: CSASPSGRAGETQYF. The CDR3 DNA reads as TGCAGTGCTAGTCCCAGCGGGAGGGCCGGGGAGACCCAGTACTTC.

This clone showed up just a few times. This chain links TRBV3-1 (or the pseudogene TRBV3-2) with TRBJ1-5, with no clear D. Trimming stripped 5 bases from V and 7 bases from J, with 18 bases between. Germline CDR1 reads LGHDT; CDR2 reads YNNKEL (reference sequence). This CDR3 has 15 amino acids. The DNA for the CDR3 is TGTGCCAGCAGCTCCGTGTATGGCGGCGGACAGCCCCAGCATTTT. Protein product: CASSSVYGGGQPQHF.

V and J are TRBV28 and TRBJ1-5, with 7 positions matching TRBD1. The V and J ends lost 4 bases and 8 bases, in that order; junction bases with no gene match: 8. The CDR3 is made up of 14 amino acids. The germline gives CDR1 MDHEN, CDR2 SYDVKM. The CDR3 sequence: CASSSRAGGKPQHF. CDR3 nucleotides: TGTGCCAGCAGTTCCCGGGCAGGGGGTAAGCCCCAGCATTTT.

The chain carries TRBV18 and TRBJ2-5, with 9 bases identical to TRBD2. V lost 3 bases, J lost 5 bases, and 1 base stayed unmatched. Germline CDR1 reads KGHSH; CDR2 reads LQKENI. This CDR3 is 13 amino acids long. CDR3 bases: TGTGCCAGCTCACCGAGCGGGAGGGAGACCCAGTACTTC. Translation gives CASSPSGRETQYF.

This chain uses TRBV7-2 with TRBJ1-5; D uncertain. Trimming left V 8 bases short and J 2 bases short, with 13 bases between. This CDR3 spans 14 amino acids. Looked up from germline, CDR1 is SGHTA and CDR2 is FQGNSA. The chain's CDR3 is CASGGGFGNQPQHF. In DNA form, the CDR3 reads TGTGCCAGCGGAGGAGGGTTTGGCAATCAGCCCCAGCATTTT.

V is TRBV6-2 or TRBV6-3 and J is TRBJ2-2; 7 nucleotides agree with TRBD1. Germline trimming cut 2 bases from V and 6 bases from J; bases unmatched to any gene: 12. The V gene's germline CDR1 is MNHEY and CDR2 SVGEGT. CDR3 size: 17 residues. The CDR3 DNA reads TGTGCCAGCAGTTACGAGACAGGGACCTCAACGTCCGGGGAGCTGTTTTTT. It encodes CASSYETGTSTSGELFF.

The gene calls are TRBV7-9 and TRBJ1-1, with D unclear. Trimming shortened V by 3 bases and J by 6 bases, and 17 bases separated the two germline ends. CDR1 is SEHNR and CDR2 is FQNEAQ in the germline V gene (reference sequence). This CDR3 has 15 amino acids. CDR3 loop: CASSFTVTGKPEAFF. In nucleotides, the CDR3 is TGTGCCAGCAGCTTTACCGTTACGGGGAAACCTGAAGCTTTCTTT.

The gene calls are TRBV30 and TRBJ1-1; TRBD1 aligns across 12 bases. Germline V lookup: CDR1 GTSNPN, CDR2 SVGIG (reference sequence). The CDR3 extends over 15 amino acids. Losses at the gene ends were 5 bases for V and 4 bases for J; bases not matched to a gene: 8. CDR3 DNA sequence: TGTGCCTGGTCCCCCGGGACAGGGGGCATCACTGAAGCTTTCTTT. Translation gives CAWSPGTGGITEAFF. Supplemented by reference TRBV30 and TRBJ1-1, the full variable domain reads SQTIHQWPATLVQPVGSPLSLECTVEGTSNPNLYWYRQAAGRGLQLLFYSVGIGQISSEVPQNLSASRPQDRQFILSSKKLLLSDSGFYLCAWSPGTGGITEAFFGQGTRLTVV.

The chain combines TRBV6-2 or TRBV6-3 with TRBJ1-1; no clear D. Germline-derived CDR1 and CDR2 are MNHEY and SVGEGT. The ends were cut back, 2 bases at V and 4 bases at J, with 11 bases in the middle. This CDR3 is 14 amino acids long. CDR3 amino acids: CASSYLASSTEAFF. The CDR3 DNA sequence: TGTGCCAGCAGTTACCTGGCTTCAAGCACTGAAGCTTTCTTT.

The chain recombines TRBV7-9 with TRBJ2-1; possibly TRBD2 for D (6 bases). Trimming removed 5 bases at V and 12 bases at J, with 17 bases between. Germline CDR1 and CDR2: SEHNR and FQNEAQ (reference sequence). The CDR3 length is 13 residues. The CDR3 bases are TGTGCCAGCAGCCTTAGCGGCATTCGGGGGCAGTTCTTC. It is translated as CASSLSGIRGQFF.

DNA of the CDR3: TGTGCCAGCTGGGGACAGACGGAGACCCAGTACTTC. Residues: CASWGQTETQYF. V is TRBV6-5 and J is TRBJ2-5; 7 positions match TRBD1. CDR1 and CDR2 (germline): MNHEY, SVGAGI. V shed 8 bases, J shed 5 bases, and the junction held 5 bases outside the gene matches. The CDR3 sequence is 12 residues long.

The chain couples TRBV9 to TRBJ2-2, with 14 bases aligning to TRBD2. Germline V lookup: CDR1 SGDLS, CDR2 YYNGEE. The CDR3 has 16 residues. V trimming: 2 bases; J trimming: 7 bases; junction bases outside the gene matches: 4. CDR3 in DNA: TGTGCCAGCAGCGTGGGGACTAGCGGGAGCGTCGGGGAGCTGTTTTTT. It codes for CASSVGTSGSVGELFF.

The rearrangement links TRBV11-3 to TRBJ2-2; D gene ambiguous. V was cut by 3 bases and J by 0 bases, with 5 bases left in between. The length of the CDR3 is 14 residues. Germline V gene sequence: CDR1 SGHNT, CDR2 YENEEA. The CDR3 DNA sequence: TGTGCCAGCAGCTTTACAGCGAACACCGGGGAGCTGTTTTTT. It specifies CASSFTANTGELFF.

This chain's CDR3 is CASSFGTGGEQYF. CDR3 sequence (DNA): TGCGCCAGCAGTTTCGGGACAGGGGGCGAGCAGTACTTC. The rearrangement joins TRBV5-1 to TRBJ2-7; 11 bases are shared with TRBD1. Germline V gene lookup returns CDR1 SGHRS and CDR2 YFSETQ. The trim removed 5 bases at V and 6 bases at J, leaving 4 bases unmatched. CDR3 length equals 13 residues.

The chain couples TRBV7-9 to TRBJ1-3; no firm D call. The CDR3 runs to 14 residues. CDR1 and CDR2 (germline): SEHNR, FQNEAQ (reference sequence). V lost 8 bases, J lost 0 bases, and 11 bases lay in between. The CDR3 protein is CASVSAYSGNTIYF. CDR3 nucleotide sequence: TGTGCCAGCGTTAGCGCTTACTCTGGAAACACCATATATTTT.

This clone occurred many times. The chain uses TRBV4-1 and TRBJ2-1, with TRBD1 as a possible D gene (5 bases). Trimming left V 2 bases short and J 10 bases short, with 12 bases between. Germline V gives CDR1 MGHRA, CDR2 YSYEKL. The CDR3 has 13 residues. CDR3 nucleotide sequence: TGCGCCAGCAGCCAACCAGGGAATGGCGAGCAGTTCTTC. Protein: CASSQPGNGEQFF.

This chain joins TRBV7-2 and TRBJ2-4, with D perhaps TRBD2 (5 bases). CDR3 size: 14 residues. CDR1 and CDR2 from the germline V gene are SGHTA and FQGNSA. Trimming pared 1 base from V and 6 bases from J, leaving 10 bases between. The DNA of the CDR3 is TGTGCCAGCAGCTTAGATGTGACTATAAACATTCAGTACTTC. It yields the protein CASSLDVTINIQYF.

This clone was found a few times. The chain has TRBV7-3 and TRBJ2-7; tentatively, D is TRBD1 (6 bases). The germline V gene encodes CDR1 SGHTA and CDR2 FQGTGA. V lost 4 bases and J 2 bases, leaving 12 bases between the germline ends. The CDR3 sequence is 14 residues long. CDR3: CASSSQGSPYEQYF. In DNA form, the CDR3 reads TGTGCCAGCAGCTCCCAGGGGTCCCCCTACGAGCAGTACTTC.

The V gene is TRBV29-1, the J gene TRBJ2-2, with 10 positions matching TRBD2. Germline V gene data show CDR1 as SQVTM and CDR2 as ANQGSEA. CDR3 size: 16 residues. J was trimmed by 7 bases and V by 6 bases; bases with no gene match: 14. The chain's CDR3 is CSVRPSGGQGGGELFF. The CDR3 region has the DNA TGCAGCGTGCGTCCTAGCGGGGGTCAAGGGGGCGGGGAGCTGTTTTTT.

V is TRBV5-6 and J is TRBJ2-1; D is perhaps TRBD1 (6 bases). V lost 5 bases and J 2 bases, leaving 14 bases between the germline ends. CDR1 is SGHDT, CDR2 YYEEEE, per germline. The length of the CDR3 is 15 residues. The CDR3 DNA is TGTGCCAGCAGACTCGGGACAACGCCCTACAATGAGCAGTTCTTC. Translation gives CASRLGTTPYNEQFF.

The chain combines TRBV7-3 with TRBJ2-2; 7 bases agree with TRBD2. Trimming took 6 bases from V and 5 from J; bases not matched to a gene: 9. Germline CDR1 reads SGHTA; CDR2 reads FQGTGA. The CDR3 runs 15 residues. CDR3 sequence: CASSRIAGGTGELFF. In DNA form, the CDR3 reads TGTGCCAGCAGTCGTATAGCGGGTGGAACCGGGGAGCTGTTTTTT.

The chain uses TRBV5-1 and TRBJ1-3, with D perhaps TRBD1 (5 bases). Trimming pared 4 bases from V and 4 bases from J, leaving 21 bases between. In germline, CDR1 is SGHRS, CDR2 YFSETQ. This CDR3 is built from 17 residues. Written as DNA, the CDR3 is TGCGCCAGCAGCGTCTTCGTTATAGGGGCCCGGGGAAACACCATATATTTT. Translation: CASSVFVIGARGNTIYF.

The rearrangement links TRBV4-1 to TRBJ2-1; the match to TRBD2 covers 13 bases. Germline V gene lookup returns CDR1 MGHRA and CDR2 YSYEKL. CDR3 length equals 17 residues. J lost 8 bases, V lost 0 bases, and 7 bases had no gene match. The CDR3, as DNA: TGCGCCAGCAGCCAAGAGCTCGGGACTAGCGGGGATGATGAGCAGTTCTTC. Translation gives CASSQELGTSGDDEQFF.

V is TRBV11-3 and J is TRBJ2-1, with no clear D. Germline CDR1 reads SGHNT; CDR2 reads YENEEA. V lost 2 bases and J 5 bases, leaving 10 bases between the germline ends. The CDR3 is 14 residues long. The CDR3 bases are TGTGCCAGCAGCTTAACAGTTATTAACAATGAGCAGTTCTTC. It specifies CASSLTVINNEQFF.

This chain connects TRBV15 to TRBJ1-1, with D hard to call. CDR3 length: 14 amino acids. The germline V gene encodes CDR1 LNHNV and CDR2 YYDKDF (reference sequence). V was cut by 1 base and J by 1 base, with 7 bases left in between. The CDR3 DNA reads as TGTGCCACCAGCAGAGTGCGGGCGAACACTGAAGCTTTCTTT. It yields the protein CATSRVRANTEAFF.

This chain connects TRBV5-1 to TRBJ1-1; possibly TRBD1 for D (6 bases). The CDR3 contains 14 residues. The V gene's germline CDR1 is SGHRS and CDR2 YFSETQ. Trimming pared 1 base from V and 6 bases from J, leaving 13 bases between. The CDR3 DNA reads TGCGCCAGCAGCTTGTGGGGGCTGGGGTCTGAAGCTTTCTTT. This sequence encodes CASSLWGLGSEAFF.